One and the same sample provided the 3 T cell receptor beta chains below, sequenced in a study of blood T cell repertoires in COVID-19. Assay used: immunoSEQ multiplex PCR; TCRdb lists only in-frame clones, some missing. In the table there are some 200,000 clones, approximately 86% of which are singletons. Sequencing was done on a sample of peripheral blood. The receptors were gathered from a man aged 35 to 55 with active or convalescent COVID-19.

The chain couples TRBV7-9 to TRBJ1-2; D not certain. V lost 5 bases, J lost 14 bases, and 9 bases lay in between. Germline CDR1 and CDR2: SEHNR and FQNEAQ (reference sequence). CDR3 length: 9 amino acids. The CDR3 DNA reads TGTGCCAGCAGCCCACCTAAGACCTTC. Its translation is CASSPPKTF.

The chain recombines TRBV24-1 with TRBJ2-4; D might be TRBD2 (5 bases). Trimming cost V 1 base and J 8 bases, with 8 bases left between them. The CDR3 runs 13 residues. CDR1 and CDR2 from the germline V gene are KGHDR and SFDVKD. The CDR3 DNA reads TGTGCCACCAGTGATTTAGGGCGGGACATTCAGTACTTC. Protein sequence: CATSDLGRDIQYF.

The V gene is TRBV5-1, the J gene TRBJ2-3, with 7 bases matching TRBD2. The CDR3 covers 15 residues. V trimming: 1 base; J trimming: 3 bases; junction bases outside the gene matches: 5. The germline V gene encodes CDR1 SGHRS and CDR2 YFSETQ. CDR3 in DNA: TGCGCCAGCAGCTTGCAGCTAGCGGATACAGATACGCAGTATTTT. Translation: CASSLQLADTDTQYF.